One sample yielded the 21 T cell receptor beta chains listed below, sequenced in a study of T-cell memory formation after mild COVID-19. TCRdb fed the 5' RACE reads into MiXCR, producing one record per CDR3 protein. The sample holds roughly 130,000 distinct CDR3 sequences, 16% seen once. The sequenced sample was PBMCs or a T cell subset sorted from them (not recorded which). These receptors were obtained from an adult woman who had mild COVID-19 (a few samples of this study predate the infection). Cell type and time point are not known.

This clonotype was detected only a few times. The V and J genes are TRBV9 and TRBJ2-7, with TRBD1 identical over 8 bases. CDR3 length: 14 amino acids. The V segment lost 3 bases and the J segment 5 bases; nucleotides outside the gene matches: 7. CDR1 and CDR2 (germline): SGDLS, YYNGEE. CDR3 region: CASSAPGGSNEQYF. Here the CDR3 DNA reads TGTGCCAGCAGCGCCCCAGGGGGCTCGAACGAGCAGTACTTC.

The V and J genes are TRBV4-1 and TRBJ1-2; 9 nucleotides match TRBD1. This CDR3 comprises 15 residues. V lost 4 bases to trimming and J lost 5 bases; unmatched junction nucleotides: 8. CDR1 is MGHRA, CDR2 YSYEKL, per germline. CDR3 amino acids: CASSPGQGRWYGYTF. The DNA of the CDR3 is TGCGCCAGCAGCCCGGGACAGGGTCGCTGGTATGGCTACACCTTC.

In this sample, this clonotype turned up a few times. The chain is built from TRBV7-2 and TRBJ2-1, with a weak D call TRBD2 (5 bases). V lost 5 bases and J lost 8, with 16 bases in between. The germline V gene encodes CDR1 SGHTA and CDR2 FQGNSA. The CDR3 loop spans 14 amino acids. The CDR3 DNA is TGTGCCAGCAGCCGCAGGACTCTCACCGATGAGCAGTTCTTC. Protein product: CASSRRTLTDEQFF.

The chain is built from TRBV9 and TRBJ1-2, with D maybe TRBD1 (6 bases). Trimming removed 4 bases from V and 6 bases from J, with 10 bases in between. The CDR3 is 12 amino acids. Germline assignment: CDR1 SGDLS and CDR2 YYNGEE. The DNA of the CDR3 is TGTGCCAGCAGCTCACCAGGGGATGGCTACACCTTC. Translation gives CASSSPGDGYTF.

This clonotype has a handful of counts. The gene calls are TRBV7-9 and TRBJ2-2, with D uncertain. Germline lookup yields CDR1 SEHNR and CDR2 FQNEAQ (reference sequence). The CDR3 spans 11 residues. Trimming cost V 8 bases and J 4 bases, with 5 bases left between them. The CDR3 nucleotides are TGTGCCAGCCCGCGCACCGGGGAGCTGTTTTTT. Translating it yields CASPRTGELFF.

J is TRBJ1-2 and V is TRBV7-2; D is perhaps TRBD1 (5 bases). The CDR3 loop spans 14 amino acids. V gave up 4 bases and J gave up 5 bases, with 14 bases separating them. The germline gives CDR1 SGHTA, CDR2 FQGNSA. CDR3 DNA sequence: TGTGCCAGCAGCTCTAGGGGCCGCACTTATGGCTACACCTTC. As protein: CASSSRGRTYGYTF.

This clonotype was counted a few times. The chain uses TRBV4-3 and TRBJ2-2; D gene ambiguous. Between the trimmed V and J ends, which lost 1 base and 2 bases, there was a span of 8 bases. The CDR3 covers 15 residues. The germline gives CDR1 LGHNA, CDR2 YSLEER. The CDR3, as DNA: TGCGCCAGCAGCCAAGTGACACTTAACACCGGGGAGCTGTTTTTT. Its protein product is CASSQVTLNTGELFF.

This chain connects TRBV2 to TRBJ1-5; 9 bases match TRBD1. The CDR3 contains 15 residues. Losses at the gene ends were 7 bases for V and 2 bases for J; bases not matched to a gene: 6. Germline V gene lookup returns CDR1 SNHLY and CDR2 FYNNEI. CDR3 nucleotide sequence: TGTGCCAGCATTTCGGACAGGGGAGGCAATCAGCCCCAGCATTTT. It encodes CASISDRGGNQPQHF.

A few counts support this clonotype. The V call is TRBV25-1, the J call TRBJ1-5, with unresolved D. Germline values: CDR1 MGHDK, CDR2 SYGVNS. V lost 3 bases to trimming and J lost 1 base, with 10 bases between them. The CDR3 has 15 amino acids. The chain's CDR3 is CASSDSRVSNQPQHF. CDR3 nucleotides: TGTGCCAGCAGTGATTCGAGGGTAAGCAATCAGCCCCAGCATTTT.

The sample holds many counts of this clonotype. This sequence joins TRBV7-3 and TRBJ2-1; 8 bases map to TRBD1. V gave up 2 bases and J gave up 4 bases; unmatched junction bases: 1. The CDR3 extends over 14 amino acids. Germline V lookup: CDR1 SGHTA, CDR2 FQGTGA. CDR3 in amino acids: CASSLGQGYNEQFF. In nucleotides, the CDR3 is TGTGCCAGCAGCTTAGGACAGGGTTACAATGAGCAGTTCTTC.

This clonotype was recorded a few times. The chain has TRBV29-1 and TRBJ2-5, with unresolved D. This CDR3 has 11 amino acids. V lost 7 bases and J lost 0, with 6 bases in between. The germline V gene encodes CDR1 SQVTM and CDR2 ANQGSEA. The chain's CDR3 is CSEMYQETQYF. The CDR3 DNA is TGCAGCGAAATGTACCAAGAGACCCAGTACTTC. The whole variable domain, filled in from reference TRBV29-1 and TRBJ2-5, reads SAVISQKPSRDICQRGTSLTIQCQVDSQVTMMFWYRQQPGQSLTLIATANQGSEATYESGFVIDKFPISRPNLTFSTLTVSNMSPEDSSIYLCSEMYQETQYFGPGTRLLVL.

Ten or more counts support this clonotype. The CDR3 nucleotides are TGTGCCAGCAGCACCTGGGGAGCGGGGAACACAGATACGCAGTATTTT. This encodes CASSTWGAGNTDTQYF. The genes are TRBV6-2 or TRBV6-3 and TRBJ2-3; TRBD2 aligns across 7 bases. Germline CDR1 MNHEY, CDR2 SVGEGT. V was pared by 6 bases and J by 2 bases, with 11 bases of the junction left unmatched. The CDR3 is made up of 16 amino acids.

The chain links TRBV4-1 to TRBJ2-1; 14 nucleotides match TRBD2. CDR1 and CDR2 from the germline V gene are MGHRA and YSYEKL. This CDR3 comprises 20 residues. The J segment lost 0 bases and the V segment lost 0 bases, leaving 7 bases of the junction unmatched. The CDR3 DNA reads as TGCGCCAGCAGCCAAGACCCGGGACTAGCGGGGGCCGTCTCCTACAATGAGCAGTTCTTC. Translating it yields CASSQDPGLAGAVSYNEQFF.

There are a few counts of this clonotype. The chain uses TRBV7-9 and TRBJ2-2; D perhaps matches TRBD1 (5 bases). The germline V gene has CDR1 SEHNR and CDR2 FQNEAQ (reference sequence). V was trimmed by 6 bases and J by 4 bases, leaving 12 bases between them. The CDR3 spans 14 residues. The CDR3: CASSSRGATGELFF. CDR3 in DNA: TGTGCCAGCAGTTCTAGGGGTGCCACCGGGGAGCTGTTTTTT.

This clonotype was seen many times. The chain is built from TRBV29-1 and TRBJ2-7; TRBD2 matches at 9 bases. The CDR3 totals 14 residues. The junction had 7 bases not matched to a gene; V was cut back by 3 bases and J by 4 bases. Germline assignment: CDR1 SQVTM and CDR2 ANQGSEA. DNA for the CDR3: TGCAGCGTTGAGTCTAGCGGGGCCACTTACGAGCAGTACTTC. This translates into CSVESSGATYEQYF.

In this sample, this clonotype turned up many times. The chain carries TRBV13 and TRBJ2-5; no reliable D call. This CDR3 is 11 amino acids long. V lost 5 bases and J 1 base, leaving 2 bases between the germline ends. Germline V gives CDR1 PRHDT, CDR2 FYEKMQ (reference sequence). The chain's CDR3 is CASSPQETQYF. CDR3 bases: TGTGCCAGCAGCCCCCAAGAGACCCAGTACTTC.

This clonotype was observed a few times. The rearrangement joins TRBV5-1 to TRBJ1-6; tentatively, D is TRBD1 (6 bases). The CDR3 sequence is 17 residues long. Trimming stripped 3 bases from V and 0 bases from J, with 13 bases between. Germline V lookup: CDR1 SGHRS, CDR2 YFSETQ. CDR3 DNA: TGCGCCAGCAGCTCCAGTCCAGGGGACTCCTATAATTCACCCCTCCACTTT. Protein sequence: CASSSSPGDSYNSPLHF.

V gene TRBV30 combines with J gene TRBJ2-3; TRBD1 aligns across 7 bases. CDR1 is GTSNPN, CDR2 SVGIG, per germline (reference sequence). CDR3 length: 13 amino acids. Trimming took 5 bases from V and 7 from J; bases not matched to a gene: 9. This chain's CDR3 is CAWVRGGANTQYF. DNA of the CDR3: TGTGCCTGGGTGAGAGGGGGCGCGAATACGCAGTATTTT.

The gene calls are TRBV12-3 or TRBV12-4 and TRBJ1-4, with D unclear. V lost 0 bases and J 8 bases, leaving 7 bases between the germline ends. The CDR3 loop spans 13 amino acids. CDR3 amino acids: CASSLARWEKLFF. DNA for the CDR3: TGTGCCAGCAGTTTAGCGCGATGGGAAAAACTGTTTTTT.

This chain connects TRBV5-1 to TRBJ2-5, with TRBD1 matching 9 bases. The V gene end was trimmed by 5 bases and the J gene end by 5 bases; junction bases not matched to a gene: 7. The length of the CDR3 is 14 residues. CDR1 and CDR2 (germline): SGHRS, YFSETQ. The CDR3 is CASRSGTGSETQYF. The CDR3 DNA sequence: TGCGCCAGCAGATCCGGGACAGGGTCCGAGACCCAGTACTTC. The full variable domain, completed using reference TRBV5-1 and TRBJ2-5, is KAGVTQTPRYLIKTRGQQVTLSCSPISGHRSVSWYQQTPGQGLQFLFEYFSETQRNKGNFPGRFSGRQFSNSRSEMNVSTLELGDSALYLCASRSGTGSETQYFGPGTRLLVL.

This clonotype was observed a few times. The chain couples TRBV5-8 to TRBJ2-5, with a tentative D call TRBD1 (7 bases). The germline V and J ends were trimmed by 6 bases and 2 bases, with 23 bases remaining between them. Germline-derived CDR1 and CDR2 are SGHTS and YDEGEE. The CDR3 loop spans 17 amino acids. CDR3 DNA sequence: TGTGCCAGCACCACAGGGGACTCCCCAACTAAACAAGAGACCCAGTACTTC. Its protein product is CASTTGDSPTKQETQYF.